This entry lists 27 T cell receptor beta chains sequenced from one sample in a study of cytomegalovirus exposure and HLA in healthy donors. With 60 Vbeta and 13 Jbeta primers, the PCR was carried out. Here immunoSEQ multiplex PCR was the method, and the copy in TCRdb shows in-frame clones only, minus some. This sample has about 130,000 clones, with 75% to 85% found just once. The specimen was PBMCs. The receptor set was obtained from a male donor in good health and CMV-seronegative.

This clone was seen a handful of times. V usage is TRBV27 and J usage is TRBJ2-3; no clear D gene. The length of the CDR3 is 15 residues. Trimming took off 0 bases at V and 0 bases at J, with 7 bases between the two ends. The germline V gene encodes CDR1 MNHEY and CDR2 SMNVEV (reference sequence). CDR3 in DNA: TGTGCCAGCAGTTTATCCTCGACTAGCACAGATACGCAGTATTTT. It encodes CASSLSSTSTDTQYF.

The chain combines TRBV28 with TRBJ1-1; D might be TRBD1 (6 bases). The CDR3 is 14 amino acids. From germline, CDR1 is MDHEN and CDR2 SYDVKM. Trimming removed 2 bases at V and 1 base at J, with 8 bases between. Written as DNA, the CDR3 is TGTGCCAGCAGTTTACCGGACAGGAACACTGAAGCTTTCTTT. The encoded protein is CASSLPDRNTEAFF.

This chain links TRBV29-1 with TRBJ2-5; TRBD2 matches at 14 bases. The CDR3 is 14 residues long. CDR1 and CDR2 (germline): SQVTM, ANQGSEA. V lost 7 bases to trimming and J lost 2 bases; unmatched junction nucleotides: 3. CDR3 protein: CSGGTSGRQETQYF. In DNA form, the CDR3 reads TGCAGCGGTGGGACTAGCGGGAGACAAGAGACCCAGTACTTC. The whole variable domain, remainder taken from reference TRBV29-1 and TRBJ2-5, is SAVISQKPSRDICQRGTSLTIQCQVDSQVTMMFWYRQQPGQSLTLIATANQGSEATYESGFVIDKFPISRPNLTFSTLTVSNMSPEDSSIYLCSGGTSGRQETQYFGPGTRLLVL.

This chain links TRBV30 with TRBJ2-1; no reliable D call. Looked up from germline, CDR1 is GTSNPN and CDR2 is SVGIG (reference sequence). CDR3 length: 12 amino acids. V was cut by 3 bases and J by 6 bases, with 9 bases left in between. The CDR3: CAWSWQRNEQFF. CDR3 DNA: TGTGCCTGGAGCTGGCAGCGCAATGAGCAGTTCTTC.

As concerns this clone: Its ends do not fully match the called genes, so a read error is possible. The V and J genes are TRBV9 and TRBJ2-6, with a weak D call TRBD1 (6 bases). Germline values: CDR1 SGDLS, CDR2 YYNGEE. The CDR3 runs to 17 residues. CDR3 sequence (DNA): TGTGCCAGCAGCGAAGTACCACAGGGCTCTGGGGCCAACGGCCTGACTTTC. Its translation: CASSEVPQGSGANGLTF.

The chain is built from TRBV6-5 and TRBJ2-7, with TRBD1 identical over 7 bases. Unmatched junction bases numbered 2, after V lost 6 bases and J lost 0 bases. This CDR3 has 13 residues. Per the germline V gene, CDR1 is MNHEY and CDR2 is SVGAGI. The CDR3 spells CASSRQGSYEQYF. The CDR3 region has the DNA TGTGCCAGCAGCAGACAGGGCTCCTACGAGCAGTACTTC.

The V gene is TRBV2, the J gene TRBJ2-1; possibly TRBD1 for D (6 bases). V shed 6 bases and J shed 4 bases, with 10 bases lying between them. CDR1 and CDR2 (germline): SNHLY, FYNNEI. The CDR3 covers 13 residues. CDR3 amino acids: CASRPRGYNEQFF. The CDR3 region has the DNA TGTGCCAGCAGACCCAGGGGATACAATGAGCAGTTCTTC.

The V gene is TRBV5-1, the J gene TRBJ2-7, with D uncertain. Germline V gene data show CDR1 as SGHRS and CDR2 as YFSETQ. Trimming cost V 5 bases and J 4 bases, with 10 bases left between them. The CDR3 spans 12 residues. CDR3 bases: TGCGCCAGCAGTTTAGACAATTACGAGCAGTACTTC. It specifies CASSLDNYEQYF.

In this sample, this clone turned up a few times. The chain uses TRBV11-3 and TRBJ2-1; 9 bases are shared with TRBD1. In germline, CDR1 is SGHNT, CDR2 YENEEA. V gave up 5 bases and J gave up 5 bases; unmatched junction bases: 4. CDR3 length: 14 residues. The CDR3 is CASSLDRGDNEQFF. The CDR3 coding sequence is TGTGCCAGCAGCCTGGACAGGGGAGACAATGAGCAGTTCTTC.

In regard to this clone: Relative to the germline gene, one junction end is altered; a read error may explain this. The chain combines TRBV27 with TRBJ2-6; 7 bases are shared with TRBD1. This CDR3 is built from 18 residues. CDR1 is MNHEY, CDR2 SMNVEV, per germline (reference sequence). Here the CDR3 reads CASNPTGLPSSGANGLTF. CDR3 in DNA: TGTGCCAGCAACCCGACAGGGCTGCCAAGCTCTGGGGCCAACGGCCTGACTTTC.

This clone was recorded only once. CDR3 sequence: CASSVGGGRGTYNEQFF. The CDR3 nucleotides are TGTGCCAGCAGCGTAGGGGGAGGGCGGGGGACATACAATGAGCAGTTCTTC. V and J are TRBV9 and TRBJ2-1, with a weak D call TRBD2 (7 bases). Germline CDR1 SGDLS, CDR2 YYNGEE. The V and J ends lost 0 bases and 4 bases respectively, with 17 bases between them. This CDR3 has 17 residues.

This clone was found once. The CDR3 coding sequence is TGTGCCAGCAGCTTGGTCTCACGGGAGAACACTGAAGCTTTCTTT. Its protein product is CASSLVSRENTEAFF. The chain has TRBV5-4 and TRBJ1-1, with no clear D. The CDR3 totals 15 residues. Germline CDR1 reads SGHNT; CDR2 reads YYREEE (reference sequence). The V and J ends lost 0 bases and 1 base respectively, with 10 bases between them. The entire variable domain, with the rest obtained from reference TRBV5-4 and TRBJ1-1, is as follows: ETGVTQSPTHLIKTRGQQVTLRCSSQSGHNTVSWYQQALGQGPQFIFQYYREEENGRGNFPPRFSGLQFPNYSSELNVNALELDDSALYLCASSLVSRENTEAFFGQGTRLTVV.

This clone was found a few times. V is TRBV25-1 and J is TRBJ2-1; the match to TRBD1 covers 10 bases. This CDR3 region has 17 residues. CDR1 is MGHDK, CDR2 SYGVNS, per germline. With 7 bases clipped from V and 8 bases from J, the junction kept 17 bases outside the gene matches. CDR3 DNA: TGTGCCAGCACTGGGCAGACAGGGGGCGCCCAGGGGGATGAGCAGTTCTTC. Encoded protein: CASTGQTGGAQGDEQFF.

This clone appeared once. The rearrangement uses TRBV7-9 and TRBJ2-2; 9 nucleotides align to TRBD2. This CDR3 region has 17 residues. Germline V gene lookup returns CDR1 SEHNR and CDR2 FQNEAQ (reference sequence). Losses at the gene ends were 6 bases for V and 1 base for J; bases not matched to a gene: 9. CDR3 in amino acids: CASRSQSGGLNTGELFF. In DNA, the CDR3 is TGTGCCAGCAGGAGCCAAAGCGGGGGGCTGAACACCGGGGAGCTGTTTTTT.

This clone has more than one count but fewer than ten. The chain uses TRBV7-2 and TRBJ2-7, with a tentative D call TRBD1 (6 bases). This CDR3 is 16 amino acids long. From germline, CDR1 is SGHTA and CDR2 FQGNSA. V gave up 2 bases and J gave up 0 bases, with 14 bases separating them. CDR3 coding DNA: TGTGCCAGCAGCTTACGAGGACAGTCGATCTCCTACGAGCAGTACTTC. Encoded protein: CASSLRGQSISYEQYF.

The chain links TRBV11-2 to TRBJ1-1; 7 bases are shared with TRBD1. V dropped 6 bases and J dropped 1; count of bases not matched to a gene: 2. Germline-derived CDR1 and CDR2 are SGHAT and FQNNGV. The CDR3 covers 13 residues. The CDR3 is CASRGQQNTEAFF. The CDR3, as DNA: TGTGCCAGCAGGGGACAGCAGAACACTGAAGCTTTCTTT.

The chain links TRBV4-2 to TRBJ1-2; TRBD1 might be the D (5 bases). Germline assignment: CDR1 LGHNA and CDR2 YNFKEQ. The CDR3 contains 14 residues. V was clipped by 0 bases and J by 4 bases, with 9 bases between them. The CDR3 DNA follows: TGTGCCAGCAGCCAAGACCAGGGAGGCTATGGCTACACCTTC. It encodes CASSQDQGGYGYTF.

This clone occurred a few times. The rearrangement uses TRBV7-2 and TRBJ1-1, with 8 bases aligning to TRBD1. The V gene end was trimmed by 5 bases and the J gene end by 2 bases; junction bases not matched to a gene: 4. Germline CDR1 SGHTA, CDR2 FQGNSA. The CDR3 loop spans 14 amino acids. CDR3 in amino acids: CASSPDRGNTEAFF. CDR3 in DNA: TGTGCCAGCAGCCCAGACAGGGGCAACACTGAAGCTTTCTTT.

V and J are TRBV5-4 and TRBJ2-3; the match to TRBD1 covers 7 bases. Germline loops: CDR1 SGHNT, CDR2 YYREEE (reference sequence). The trim removed 0 bases at V and 4 bases at J, leaving 5 bases unmatched. This CDR3 region has 15 residues. CDR3 sequence (DNA): TGTGCCAGCAGCTTGGTGGCAGGGGGTCCAGATACGCAGTATTTT. Its translation: CASSLVAGGPDTQYF.

In this sample, this clone turned up once. The genes are TRBV7-2 and TRBJ2-5, with TRBD2 identical over 9 bases. The CDR3 consists of 16 residues. Germline trimming cut 7 bases from V and 1 base from J; bases unmatched to any gene: 10. Germline CDR1 is SGHTA and CDR2 is FQGNSA. The CDR3: CASNFWGRGGQETQYF. The CDR3 nucleotides read TGTGCCAGCAATTTTTGGGGGCGGGGGGGCCAAGAGACCCAGTACTTC. The variable domain in full, completed from reference TRBV7-2 and TRBJ2-5, reads GAGVSQSPSNKVTEKGKDVELRCDPISGHTALYWYRQSLGQGLEFLIYFQGNSAPDKSGLPSDRFSAERTGGSVSTLTIQRTQQEDSAVYLCASNFWGRGGQETQYFGPGTRLLVL.

This chain's CDR3 is CATSRDRWQSGLGVSGANVLTF. The CDR3 DNA reads as TGTGCCACCAGCAGAGATCGGTGGCAGTCGGGACTTGGGGTCTCTGGGGCCAACGTCCTGACTTTC. The chain carries TRBV15 and TRBJ2-6, with a tentative D call TRBD2 (6 bases). Germline V lookup: CDR1 LNHNV, CDR2 YYDKDF (reference sequence). This CDR3 has 22 amino acids. V was cut by 0 bases and J by 0 bases, with 24 bases left in between. The whole variable domain, filled in from reference TRBV15 and TRBJ2-6, reads DAMVIQNPRYQVTQFGKPVTLSCSQTLNHNVMYWYQQKSSQAPKLLFHYYDKDFNNEADTPDNFQSRRPNTSFCFLDIRSPGLGDTAMYLCATSRDRWQSGLGVSGANVLTFGAGSRLTVL.

This chain uses TRBV7-2 with TRBJ2-3; 9 bases match TRBD2. The V gene's germline CDR1 is SGHTA and CDR2 FQGNSA. The V segment lost 1 base and the J segment 3 bases; nucleotides outside the gene matches: 8. This CDR3 has 17 residues. The CDR3 region is CASSLESASGVTDTQYF. CDR3 in DNA: TGTGCCAGCAGCTTAGAGTCGGCTAGCGGGGTTACAGATACGCAGTATTTT.

The chain employs TRBV7-2 and TRBJ1-1, with 7 bases matching TRBD1. Germline lookup yields CDR1 SGHTA and CDR2 FQGNSA. After removal of 5 bases from V and 3 bases from J, the junction contained 21 bases not matched to a gene. The CDR3 extends over 19 amino acids. The CDR3 nucleotides read TGTGCCAGCAGCCTACACCGAAGAAAAGACAGGGCTAAGGACACTGAAGCTTTCTTT. It codes for CASSLHRRKDRAKDTEAFF.

The chain uses TRBV6-1 and TRBJ2-7, with D hard to call. The CDR3 is 13 amino acids. CDR1 is MNHNS and CDR2 is SASEGT in the germline V gene. The V end lost 1 base, the J end lost 2 bases, and 6 bases lay between the germline ends. The chain's CDR3 is CASSEVATYEQYF. The CDR3 nucleotides read TGTGCCAGCAGTGAAGTCGCTACCTACGAGCAGTACTTC.

The chain links TRBV27 to TRBJ1-5; D uncertain. This CDR3 spans 15 amino acids. Looked up from germline, CDR1 is MNHEY and CDR2 is SMNVEV (reference sequence). V lost 2 bases, J lost 0 bases, and 8 bases lay in between. CDR3 in amino acids: CASSLSRNSNQPQHF. The CDR3 DNA sequence: TGTGCCAGCAGTTTAAGTAGAAATAGCAATCAGCCCCAGCATTTT.

This clone has only a few counts. The chain links TRBV29-1 to TRBJ2-3, with TRBD2 matching 13 bases. From germline, CDR1 is SQVTM and CDR2 ANQGSEA. CDR3 size: 16 residues. V lost 1 base, J lost 1 base, and 2 bases stayed unmatched. Here the CDR3 reads CSVEGTSGSGTDTQYF. CDR3 nucleotides: TGCAGCGTTGAAGGGACTAGCGGGAGCGGCACAGATACGCAGTATTTT.

Only a few counts were recorded for this clone. This sequence joins TRBV6-1 and TRBJ1-2, with D hard to call. CDR3 size: 14 residues. CDR1 is MNHNS and CDR2 is SASEGT in the germline V gene. Trimming cost V 3 bases and J 8 bases, with 16 bases left between them. CDR3 sequence (DNA): TGTGCCAGCAGTGACGGGGTCCGGATGAAAGGCTACACCTTC. This translates into CASSDGVRMKGYTF.